This paragraph covers one TCR beta chain sequence. The antigen is undetermined. No infections or other immune events were documented during collection. Repertoires were generated with immunoSEQ multiplex PCR, while TCRdb's copy carries only in-frame clones and drops some. The table has approximately 90,000 clones, 80% to 90% seen once; the top ten hold 4.5%. Germline assignment: CDR1 SEHNR and CDR2 FQNEAQ (reference sequence). The V gene lost 4 bases and the J gene lost 2 bases, with 10 bases spanning the gap. The CDR3 is 14 amino acids. This entry is derived from a study of identifying expanded T cells in peripheral blood. General study points: Over approximately two and four weeks, about 15 and 19 clones changed, versus approximately 1.1 between replicates.

The receptor was isolated from a person between 18 and 75 years old in good health. The chain recombines TRBV7-9 with TRBJ2-3, with no clear D. Specimen: blood. The CDR3 spells CASSSLGSTDTQYF. CDR3 bases: TGTGCCAGCAGCTCGTTGGGGTCCACAGATACGCAGTATTTT.